This T cell receptor beta chain was documented in a study of blood T cell repertoires in COVID-19. Only in-frame clones appear in the TCRdb table, and some are missing; sequencing was by immunoSEQ multiplex PCR. Seen here are some 170,000 clones, 84% observed once, and the top ten hold roughly 15%. The ends were cut back, 2 bases at V and 4 bases at J, with 6 bases in the middle. The CDR3 totals 13 residues. From germline, CDR1 is ENHRY and CDR2 SYGVKD. Participants had their cohort set by participant-reported clinical history. V and J are TRBV10-3 and TRBJ1-5; no clear D. The receptor was isolated from a man aged 45-60 years who had recovered from COVID-19. Sample: PBMCs or T cells enriched from blood (not recorded which). Here the CDR3 reads CAISERSNQPQHF. Here the CDR3 DNA reads TGTGCCATCAGTGAGCGTAGTAATCAGCCCCAGCATTTT.